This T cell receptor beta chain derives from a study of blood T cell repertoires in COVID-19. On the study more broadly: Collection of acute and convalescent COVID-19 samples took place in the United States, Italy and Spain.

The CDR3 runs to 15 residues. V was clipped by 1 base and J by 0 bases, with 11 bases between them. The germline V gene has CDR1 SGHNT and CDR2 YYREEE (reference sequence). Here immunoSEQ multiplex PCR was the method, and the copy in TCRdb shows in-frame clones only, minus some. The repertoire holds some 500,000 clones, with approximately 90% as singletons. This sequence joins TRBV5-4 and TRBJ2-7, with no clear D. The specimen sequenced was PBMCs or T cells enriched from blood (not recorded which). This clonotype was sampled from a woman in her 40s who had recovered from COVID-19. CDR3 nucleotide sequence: TGTGCCAGCAGCTTGCCGGGTCTCAGCTCCTACGAGCAGTACTTC. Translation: CASSLPGLSSYEQYF.